A single sample is the source of the 26 T cell receptor beta chains below, sequenced in a study of blood T cells in healthy people across ages (dated by TCRdb to about 2015). The protocol used for the library was 5' RACE. Instrument on record: Illumina HiSeq 2500. A second roughly 6 to 11 cycle PCR used a sample-barcoded 5' primer and a J-beta primer mix. Through fastp at Q25 and MiXCR, TCRdb rebuilt clones from the public reads, retaining in-frame beta chains. A single entry per CDR3 protein holds the most common genes and DNA from its merged rows. This sample gives about a million distinct CDR3 sequences in total; around 54% of them show up just once. In total, the top ten clones hold roughly a fifth of the sample. The material sequenced was blood. The receptors come from a woman aged 55-75 years in good health.

CDR3: CASSRALTSIPYEQYF. The CDR3 nucleotides are TGTGCCAGCAGCCGAGCCTTGACTAGCATACCCTACGAGCAGTACTTC. This chain joins TRBV6-1 and TRBJ2-7; 7 bases are a match to TRBD2. The CDR3 totals 16 residues. CDR1 and CDR2 (germline): MNHNS, SASEGT. The J segment lost 2 bases and the V segment lost 6 bases, leaving 13 bases of the junction unmatched.

The chain links TRBV20-1 to TRBJ1-5; 7 nucleotides match TRBD1. J was trimmed by 2 bases and V by 6 bases; bases with no gene match: 7. The germline V gene has CDR1 DFQATT and CDR2 SNEGSKA (reference sequence). The CDR3 length is 14 residues. The CDR3 coding sequence is TGCAGTGCAACGACAGGGATCGGCAATCAGCCCCAGCATTTT. Translation gives CSATTGIGNQPQHF.

The chain is built from TRBV7-2 and TRBJ2-3; no firm D call. Deletions cut 2 bases from V and 6 bases from J, with 6 bases between. This CDR3 region has 12 residues. Germline V gene lookup returns CDR1 SGHTA and CDR2 FQGNSA. CDR3 region: CASSLTVDTQYF. In DNA form, the CDR3 reads TGTGCCAGCAGCTTAACAGTGGATACGCAGTATTTT.

This clonotype turned up a few times. This rearrangement joins TRBV7-9 to TRBJ2-1, with D perhaps matching TRBD2 (5 bases). From germline, CDR1 is SEHNR and CDR2 FQNEAQ (reference sequence). V dropped 2 bases and J dropped 2 bases, with 16 bases sitting between them. The CDR3 sequence is 17 residues long. The CDR3, as DNA: TGTGCCAGCAGCTTACTGGACTGGGTCCCAGCCTACAATGAGCAGTTCTTC. This encodes CASSLLDWVPAYNEQFF.

V is TRBV16 and J is TRBJ2-3, with D possibly matching TRBD2 (6 bases). The CDR3 extends over 15 amino acids. Germline V gives CDR1 KGHSY, CDR2 FQNENV. V was pared by 0 bases and J by 2 bases, with 9 bases between. Here the CDR3 reads CASSQSSGNTDTQYF. In nucleotides, the CDR3 is TGTGCCAGCAGCCAATCTAGCGGAAACACAGATACGCAGTATTTT.

The chain has TRBV14 and TRBJ2-4; TRBD2 matches 8 bases. The last part of the DNA fits TRBJ2-7 better; the J call may be wrong. Per the germline V gene, CDR1 is SGHDN and CDR2 is FVKESK. The CDR3 consists of 15 residues. The CDR3 DNA follows: TGTGCCAGCAGCTCCGGGACTAGTGACGCCTACGAGCAGTACTTC. Its protein product is CASSSGTSDAYEQYF.

This rearrangement joins TRBV20-1 to TRBJ1-5, with a weak D call TRBD1 (5 bases). The germline V gene has CDR1 DFQATT and CDR2 SNEGSKA (reference sequence). Trimming took 6 bases from V and 10 from J, leaving 31 bases between them. This CDR3 is built from 17 residues. CDR3 region: CSAIHRDAVGAEGPQHF. The CDR3 coding sequence is TGCAGTGCGATTCACCGGGACGCCGTTGGGGCAGAGGGACCCCAGCATTTT.

The sample holds a few counts of this clonotype. V is TRBV30 and J is TRBJ1-6, with 7 bases aligning to TRBD1. Germline trimming cut 0 bases from V and 7 bases from J; bases unmatched to any gene: 3. Germline-derived CDR1 and CDR2 are GTSNPN and SVGIG (reference sequence). CDR3 length equals 14 residues. The CDR3 coding sequence is TGTGCCTGGAGTGTAGCAGGGGGGAATTCACCCCTCCACTTT. It encodes CAWSVAGGNSPLHF. Looking up the rest from reference TRBV30 and TRBJ1-6 gives the full variable domain: SQTIHQWPATLVQPVGSPLSLECTVEGTSNPNLYWYRQAAGRGLQLLFYSVGIGQISSEVPQNLSASRPQDRQFILSSKKLLLSDSGFYLCAWSVAGGNSPLHFGNGTRLTVT.

The chain is built from TRBV7-9 and TRBJ2-7, with 10 bases that match TRBD1. J lost 1 base, V lost 1 base, and 1 base had no gene match. The CDR3 extends over 15 amino acids. Per germline, CDR1 SEHNR and CDR2 FQNEAQ (reference sequence). The chain's CDR3 is CASSLGDRGSYEQYF. CDR3 sequence (DNA): TGTGCCAGCAGCTTAGGGGACAGGGGTTCCTACGAGCAGTACTTC.

J is TRBJ2-5 and V is TRBV7-9; 8 bases line up with TRBD1. Germline CDR1 is SEHNR and CDR2 is FQNEAQ (reference sequence). The CDR3 runs to 15 residues. The trim removed 5 bases at V and 11 bases at J, leaving 16 bases unmatched. In DNA, the CDR3 is TGTGCCAGCAGCCCCAGGGACAGGATTTACAATGAGCAGTACTTC. Its protein is CASSPRDRIYNEQYF.

The gene calls are TRBV4-1 and TRBJ2-1; D perhaps matches TRBD2 (7 bases). This CDR3 is built from 14 residues. In germline, CDR1 is MGHRA, CDR2 YSYEKL. Between the trimmed V and J ends, which lost 2 bases and 15 bases, there was a span of 20 bases. The CDR3 coding sequence is TGCGCCAGCAGCCAACCGGGGGGCGGTAACGGGGTGTTCTTC. Its protein product is CASSQPGGGNGVFF.

This chain connects TRBV6-5 to TRBJ2-1; weak D call: TRBD1 (6 bases). Germline values: CDR1 MNHEY, CDR2 SVGAGI. V lost 0 bases to trimming and J lost 7 bases, with 22 bases between them. The CDR3 has 18 residues. The CDR3 reads CASSYSLLGRGRINEQFF. The DNA of the CDR3 is TGTGCCAGCAGTTACTCTCTCCTAGGCAGGGGAAGGATTAATGAGCAGTTCTTC.

The table lists this clonotype with a few counts. The genes are TRBV4-1 and TRBJ2-3; 10 bases are shared with TRBD1. V shed 5 bases, J shed 5 bases, and the junction held 7 bases outside the gene matches. The CDR3 contains 15 residues. The germline gives CDR1 MGHRA, CDR2 YSYEKL. In DNA, the CDR3 is TGCGCCAGCAGCGGTGGACAGGGGGTGGTAGATACGCAGTATTTT. This gives the protein CASSGGQGVVDTQYF.

The V gene is TRBV28, the J gene TRBJ1-2; TRBD1 is a possible D gene (6 bases). There are 15 residues in the CDR3. Per the germline V gene, CDR1 is MDHEN and CDR2 is SYDVKM. V lost 5 bases and J 4 bases, leaving 17 bases between the germline ends. Here the CDR3 reads CASSTEGGFPYGYTF. Here the CDR3 DNA reads TGTGCCAGCAGTACCGAGGGGGGGTTCCCCTATGGCTACACCTTC.

This chain connects TRBV27 to TRBJ2-2; weak D call: TRBD2 (6 bases). Germline lookup yields CDR1 MNHEY and CDR2 SMNVEV (reference sequence). The CDR3 has 14 residues. V lost 6 bases and J 2 bases, leaving 10 bases between the germline ends. The CDR3 region is CASSGTRNTGELFF. CDR3 nucleotides: TGTGCCAGCAGCGGGACTCGAAACACCGGGGAGCTGTTTTTT.

The chain recombines TRBV12-3 or TRBV12-4 with TRBJ1-2, with D perhaps TRBD1 (6 bases). The CDR3 extends over 13 amino acids. V shed 5 bases and J shed 4 bases, with 11 bases lying between them. The CDR3 here is CASSTQGFYGYTF. CDR3 nucleotide sequence: TGTGCCAGCAGTACACAGGGTTTCTATGGCTACACCTTC.

The chain links TRBV6-5 to TRBJ2-4, with D uncertain. The DNA end is more similar to TRBJ2-7, so the J call may be wrong. CDR1 and CDR2 from the germline V gene are MNHEY and SVGAGI. The length of the CDR3 is 15 residues. CDR3 sequence: CASSRMGFTSNEQYF. The DNA for the CDR3 is TGTGCCAGCAGCCGAATGGGCTTTACGTCGAACGAGCAGTACTTC.

This chain uses TRBV9 with TRBJ2-7, with 7 positions matching TRBD1. CDR1 is SGDLS and CDR2 is YYNGEE in the germline V gene. The CDR3 covers 16 residues. With 0 bases clipped from V and 2 bases from J, the junction kept 8 bases outside the gene matches. CDR3 nucleotides: TGTGCCAGCAGCGTAGGGACAGGCCTCAGCACCTACGAGCAGTACTTC. Its translation: CASSVGTGLSTYEQYF.

The chain combines TRBV12-5 with TRBJ2-4; the D gene is possibly TRBD2 (5 bases). The DNA matches TRBJ2-7 better at its end, which makes the J call doubtful. Germline values: CDR1 LGHNT, CDR2 FRNRAP. The CDR3 covers 13 residues. The CDR3 protein is CASGLGETTEQYF. CDR3 sequence (DNA): TGTGCTAGTGGTTTGGGGGAGACTACCGAGCAGTACTTC.

The chain carries TRBV7-2 and TRBJ2-7; 12 positions match TRBD2. The J call may be mistaken, given a closer DNA end match to TRBJ2-5. This CDR3 has 17 residues. The V gene's germline CDR1 is SGHTA and CDR2 FQGNSA. CDR3 sequence reads: CASSHSWTSGKQETQYF. CDR3 sequence (DNA): TGTGCCAGCAGCCATTCCTGGACTAGCGGGAAACAAGAGACCCAGTACTTC.

This clonotype was recorded a few times. The gene calls are TRBV9 and TRBJ2-5, with TRBD2 identical over 11 bases. J was trimmed by 8 bases and V by 4 bases; bases with no gene match: 4. The length of the CDR3 is 13 residues. Germline V gene data show CDR1 as SGDLS and CDR2 as YYNGEE. CDR3: CASSSGTSGTQYF. In DNA form, the CDR3 reads TGTGCCAGCAGCTCCGGGACTAGCGGAACCCAGTACTTC.

The V gene is TRBV4-3, the J gene TRBJ1-2, with 8 bases lining up with TRBD1. The junction had 6 bases not matched to a gene; V was cut back by 3 bases and J by 6 bases. The germline CDR1 and CDR2 sequences are LGHNA and YSLEER. This CDR3 is built from 14 residues. DNA of the CDR3: TGCGCCAGCAGCCAGTTCGGCAGGGGGCATGGCTACACCTTC. It translates to CASSQFGRGHGYTF.

This clonotype has more than one count but fewer than ten. The chain links TRBV7-8 to TRBJ2-1; TRBD2 matches at 12 bases. The V gene's germline CDR1 is SGHVS and CDR2 FQNEAQ. CDR3 length: 17 residues. Trimming at V came to 5 bases and at J to 0 bases, leaving 5 bases not matched to a gene. Here the CDR3 reads CASSPGLAGSSYNEQFF. The CDR3 DNA sequence: TGTGCCAGCAGCCCGGGACTAGCGGGCTCCTCCTACAATGAGCAGTTCTTC.

This clonotype was detected only a few times. The CDR3 sequence: CASNKLGVETQYF. CDR3 bases: TGTGCCAGCAACAAATTGGGAGTCGAGACCCAGTACTTC. This chain uses TRBV7-2 with TRBJ2-5; TRBD2 might be the D (5 bases). The length of the CDR3 is 13 residues. CDR1 SGHTA and CDR2 FQGNSA come from the germline V gene. The V end was cut by 7 bases, the J end by 5 bases, with 14 bases between.

This clonotype was seen a handful of times. The genes are TRBV24-1 and TRBJ2-4; 10 bases align to TRBD1. The CDR3 has 14 amino acids. Trimming took 4 bases from V and 7 from J; bases not matched to a gene: 3. In germline, CDR1 is KGHDR, CDR2 SFDVKD. The CDR3 loop reads CATSDPDRGNIQYF. The CDR3 region has the DNA TGTGCCACCAGTGACCCGGACAGGGGGAACATTCAGTACTTC.

V is TRBV6-2 or TRBV6-3 and J is TRBJ1-2, with a tentative D call TRBD1 (6 bases). Germline CDR1 MNHEY, CDR2 SVGEGT. Trimming cost V 8 bases and J 4 bases, with 23 bases left between them. The CDR3 covers 16 residues. The CDR3 DNA reads TGTGCCAGCTTCGCGAGGACAGCCAACGTCCTCTATGGCTACACCTTC. Translating it yields CASFARTANVLYGYTF.